The 8 T cell receptor beta chains presented below share a single source sample, sequenced in a study of cytomegalovirus exposure and HLA in healthy donors. PCR amplification relied on 60 Vbeta primers (plus 13 Jbeta primers). Method: immunoSEQ multiplex PCR; TCRdb's copy keeps in-frame clones and lacks some. The sample gives about 120,000 clones, about 68% of which show up once; approximately 3.9% is in the top ten. Sequencing was done on a sample of PBMCs. These receptors all come from a middle-aged man in good health and CMV-seropositive.

V and J are TRBV4-2 and TRBJ2-3, with 10 bases identical to TRBD2. V was pared by 0 bases and J by 1 base, with 4 bases of the junction left unmatched. CDR1 is LGHNA, CDR2 YNFKEQ, per germline. The CDR3 extends over 17 amino acids. Here the CDR3 reads CASSQDASGGRTDTQYF. The CDR3 coding sequence is TGTGCCAGCAGCCAAGATGCTAGCGGGGGTCGCACAGATACGCAGTATTTT.

This clone was picked up a small number of times. The chain employs TRBV5-1 and TRBJ1-4; D remains unclear. The CDR3 spans 13 residues. The V gene's germline CDR1 is SGHRS and CDR2 YFSETQ. V lost 0 bases to trimming and J lost 5 bases, with 5 bases between them. In nucleotides, the CDR3 is TGCGCCAGCAGCTTGGGGCGGAATGAAAAACTGTTTTTT. It is translated as CASSLGRNEKLFF.

Turning to this clone: Additional DNA sequences in this sample encode the identical CDR3. The rearrangement links TRBV5-5 to TRBJ1-5; possible D gene TRBD1, 5 bases. Per the germline V gene, CDR1 is SGHKS and CDR2 is YYEKEE (reference sequence). Trimming removed 2 bases at V and 2 bases at J, with 8 bases between. The CDR3 loop spans 14 amino acids. The CDR3 spells CASSLGGGNQPQHF. The CDR3, as DNA: TGTGCCAGCAGCTTAGGAGGGGGCAATCAGCCCCAGCATTTT. The full variable domain, its missing parts supplied by reference TRBV5-5 and TRBJ1-5, is DAGVTQSPTHLIKTRGQQVTLRCSPISGHKSVSWYQQVLGQGPQFIFQYYEKEERGRGNFPDRFSARQFPNYSSELNVNALLLGDSALYLCASSLGGGNQPQHFGDGTRLSIL.

Concerning this clone: Germline and junction disagree at one end, which may indicate a read error. The rearrangement links TRBV7-3 to TRBJ2-5, with D unresolved. CDR3 length: 13 amino acids. Germline CDR1 is SGHTA and CDR2 is FQGTGA. The CDR3 region has the DNA TGTGCCAGCAGCCTAACCCGCCGGGAGACCCAGTACTTC. It is translated as CASSLTRRETQYF.

This clone was detected only a few times. V gene TRBV27 combines with J gene TRBJ1-1; a weak D match, TRBD1 (5 bases). Germline loops: CDR1 MNHEY, CDR2 SMNVEV (reference sequence). The CDR3 loop spans 13 amino acids. Between the trimmed V and J ends, which lost 5 bases and 5 bases, there was a span of 12 bases. Here the CDR3 DNA reads TGTGCCAGCAGTCTCTGGGCAGGGACTGAAGCTTTCTTT. Translated, it gives CASSLWAGTEAFF.

The chain carries TRBV11-1 and TRBJ1-1, with TRBD1 identical over 11 bases. Germline V gene sequence: CDR1 SGHAT, CDR2 FQDESV (reference sequence). J was trimmed by 5 bases and V by 5 bases; bases with no gene match: 4. This CDR3 region has 14 residues. The CDR3 region is CASSPGTGGTEAFF. CDR3 in DNA: TGTGCCAGCAGCCCGGGGACAGGGGGAACTGAAGCTTTCTTT.

This clone was observed a few times. This chain uses TRBV6-5 with TRBJ2-7; D unresolved. CDR1 is MNHEY, CDR2 SVGAGI, per germline. CDR3 length: 11 amino acids. V lost 6 bases to trimming and J lost 4 bases, with 7 bases between them. The CDR3: CASSTQYEQYF. The CDR3 coding sequence is TGTGCCAGCAGCACACAGTACGAGCAGTACTTC.

The chain recombines TRBV30 with TRBJ1-1; D not resolved. Germline CDR1 GTSNPN, CDR2 SVGIG (reference sequence). The CDR3 loop spans 14 amino acids. V was shortened by 0 bases and J by 3 bases, with 11 bases between the two germline ends. DNA for the CDR3: TGTGCCTGGAGTGTCCGGGGAATGGACACTGAAGCTTTCTTT. Its translation: CAWSVRGMDTEAFF.